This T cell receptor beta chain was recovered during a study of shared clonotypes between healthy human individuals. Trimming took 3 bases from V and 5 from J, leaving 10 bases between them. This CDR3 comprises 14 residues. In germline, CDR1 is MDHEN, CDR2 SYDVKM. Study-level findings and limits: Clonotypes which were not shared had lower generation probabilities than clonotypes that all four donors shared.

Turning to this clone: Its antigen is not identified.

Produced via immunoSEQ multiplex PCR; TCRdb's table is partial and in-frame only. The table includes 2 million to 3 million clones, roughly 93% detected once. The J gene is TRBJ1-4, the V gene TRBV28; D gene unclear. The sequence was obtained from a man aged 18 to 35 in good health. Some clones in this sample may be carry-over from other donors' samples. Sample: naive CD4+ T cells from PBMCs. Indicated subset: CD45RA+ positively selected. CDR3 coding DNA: TGTGCCAGCAGTTTTCGCAGATACAATGAAAAACTGTTTTTT. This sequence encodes CASSFRRYNEKLFF.